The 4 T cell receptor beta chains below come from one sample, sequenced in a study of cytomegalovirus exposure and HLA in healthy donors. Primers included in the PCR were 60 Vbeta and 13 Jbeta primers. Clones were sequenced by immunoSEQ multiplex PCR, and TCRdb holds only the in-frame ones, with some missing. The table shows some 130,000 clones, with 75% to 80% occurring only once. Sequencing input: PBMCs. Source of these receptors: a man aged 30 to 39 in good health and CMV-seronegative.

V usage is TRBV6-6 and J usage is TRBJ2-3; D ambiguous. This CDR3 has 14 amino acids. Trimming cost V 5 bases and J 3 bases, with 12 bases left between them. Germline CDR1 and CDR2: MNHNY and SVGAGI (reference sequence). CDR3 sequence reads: CASSHRLFTDTQYF. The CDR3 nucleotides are TGTGCCAGCAGTCACCGACTTTTTACAGATACGCAGTATTTT.

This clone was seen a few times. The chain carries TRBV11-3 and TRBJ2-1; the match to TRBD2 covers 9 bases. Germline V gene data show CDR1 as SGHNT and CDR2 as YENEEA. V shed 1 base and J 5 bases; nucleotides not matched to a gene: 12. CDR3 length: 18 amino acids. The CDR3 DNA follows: TGTGCCAGCAGCTTAGGGGGCCTTAGCGGGAGTCCCCACAATGAGCAGTTCTTC. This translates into CASSLGGLSGSPHNEQFF.

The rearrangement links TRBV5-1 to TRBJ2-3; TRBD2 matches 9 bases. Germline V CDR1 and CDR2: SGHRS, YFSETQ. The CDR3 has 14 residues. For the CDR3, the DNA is TGCGCGGGCGGGGCTAGCGGGATGTCCGATACGCAGTATTTT. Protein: CAGGASGMSDTQYF.

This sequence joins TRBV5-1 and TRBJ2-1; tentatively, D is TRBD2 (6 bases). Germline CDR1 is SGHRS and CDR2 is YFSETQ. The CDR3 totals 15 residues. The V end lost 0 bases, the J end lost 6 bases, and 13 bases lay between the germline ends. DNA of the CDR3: TGCGCCAGCAGCTTGGCGGCTAGCGAAGTCAATGAGCAGTTCTTC. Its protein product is CASSLAASEVNEQFF.